One sample yielded the 9 T cell receptor beta chains listed below, sequenced in a study of post-analysis software for immune sequencing data. Regarding the study as a whole: Higher frequency in patients than in controls was seen for about five TRBV segments, with TRBV5-6, TRBV5-1 and TRBV20-1 among them.

Unique molecular identifiers were carried by the TCR beta cDNA libraries. TCRdb fed the PCR reads into MiXCR, producing one record per CDR3 protein. The repertoire has hundreds of thousands of distinct CDR3 sequences, approximately 60% of them found once; the top ten carry about 11%. Their recognized antigens are unknown. Source material: blood. The origin of the receptors is a girl aged 2 to 10 with multiple sclerosis.

This clonotype was observed a few times. The junction departs from the called germline gene at one end, perhaps through a read error. The chain is built from TRBV7-9 and TRBJ1-2; D not resolved. The CDR3 loop spans 12 amino acids. CDR1 and CDR2 (germline): SEHNR, FQNEAQ (reference sequence). CDR3 protein: CASSLAMYGCTF. CDR3 sequence (DNA): TGTGCCAGCAGCTTAGCTATGTATGGCTGCACCTTC.

The chain uses TRBV19 and TRBJ2-6; D gene unclear. The CDR3 runs to 22 residues. Trimming stripped 7 bases from V and 0 bases from J, with 31 bases between. Germline CDR1 is LNHDA and CDR2 is SQIVND (reference sequence). The CDR3 is CASTSQSVTRQVSSSGANVLTF. The DNA for the CDR3 is TGTGCCAGTACCAGTCAATCGGTTACGCGGCAGGTGAGCTCCTCTGGGGCCAACGTCCTGACTTTC.

V gene TRBV10-1 combines with J gene TRBJ2-5; the D gene could be TRBD1 or TRBD2 (7 bases each). Trimming cost V 3 bases and J 5 bases, with 13 bases left between them. The CDR3 consists of 14 residues. CDR1 and CDR2 (germline): WNHNN, SYGVQD (reference sequence). The DNA for the CDR3 is TGCGCCAGCAGTGATTCCAGGGGGGGGGAGACCCAGTACTTC. Amino acids: CASSDSRGGETQYF.

The chain links TRBV7-2 to TRBJ2-3; unclear D gene. Germline CDR1 is SGHTA and CDR2 is FQGNSA. The CDR3 covers 13 residues. Between the trimmed V and J ends, which lost 4 bases and 5 bases, there was a span of 10 bases. CDR3 sequence reads: CASSSVRKDTQYF. CDR3 bases: TGTGCCAGCAGCTCAGTAAGGAAAGATACGCAGTATTTT. Combining the CDR3 with reference TRBV7-2 and TRBJ2-3 gives the whole variable domain GAGVSQSPSNKVTEKGKDVELRCDPISGHTALYWYRQSLGQGLEFLIYFQGNSAPDKSGLPSDRFSAERTGGSVSTLTIQRTQQEDSAVYLCASSSVRKDTQYFGPGTRLTVL.

The chain carries TRBV20-1 and TRBJ2-5, with D possibly being TRBD2 (5 bases). Germline CDR1 reads DFQATT; CDR2 reads SNEGSKA (reference sequence). This CDR3 has 14 amino acids. The V end lost 0 bases, the J end lost 3 bases, and 11 bases lay between the germline ends. The CDR3 loop is CSARDRADEETQYF. The DNA for the CDR3 is TGCAGTGCTAGAGACCGAGCGGACGAAGAGACCCAGTACTTC.

This clonotype was recorded a few times. The chain is built from TRBV6-5 and TRBJ2-5; D is possibly TRBD1 (5 bases). The V end lost 0 bases, the J end lost 5 bases, and 19 bases lay between the germline ends. The CDR3 length is 17 residues. Per the germline V gene, CDR1 is MNHEY and CDR2 is SVGAGI. Here the CDR3 DNA reads TGTGCCAGCAGTTACTCTTTTATAAGGGGCGCAGGGGAGACCCAGTACTTC. This codes for CASSYSFIRGAGETQYF.

The J gene is TRBJ2-5, the V gene TRBV5-1; 9 positions agree with TRBD1. V gave up 2 bases and J gave up 2 bases; unmatched junction bases: 4. The germline gives CDR1 SGHRS, CDR2 YFSETQ. The length of the CDR3 is 15 residues. CDR3 sequence reads: CASSFGQGKQETQYF. CDR3 sequence (DNA): TGCGCCAGCAGCTTCGGACAGGGGAAACAAGAGACCCAGTACTTC.

This clonotype was picked up a small number of times. This sequence joins TRBV29-1 and TRBJ2-1; no firm D call. Germline CDR1 is SQVTM and CDR2 is ANQGSEA. The CDR3 totals 13 residues. V shed 6 bases and J shed 7 bases, with 16 bases lying between them. DNA for the CDR3: TGCAGCGTCGCGGACCCCGGCACAAATGAGCAGTTCTTC. It is translated as CSVADPGTNEQFF.

CDR3 loop: CASSLGSVRYEQYF. Written as DNA, the CDR3 is TGTGCCAGCAGCTTAGGGTCGGTCCGCTACGAGCAGTACTTC. The gene calls are TRBV7-9 and TRBJ2-7; D ambiguous. Trimming took 1 base from V and 3 from J, leaving 10 bases between them. The CDR3 is 14 residues long. Looked up from germline, CDR1 is SEHNR and CDR2 is FQNEAQ (reference sequence).